The entry below describes one T cell receptor beta chain. This record belongs to a study of T cells after yellow fever vaccination. TCRdb reprocessed the 5' RACE reads with MiXCR, giving one entry per CDR3 protein. The sample has around 350,000 distinct CDR3 sequences, roughly 6.1% seen once. CDR1 SGHRS and CDR2 YFSETQ come from the germline V gene. The CDR3 loop spans 16 amino acids. V dropped 4 bases and J dropped 2 bases, with 16 bases sitting between them. The sequence came from a man aged 25-45 years who received the YFV17D yellow fever vaccine. Material: PBMCs, obtained 5 days after the yellow fever booster vaccination. V and J are TRBV5-1 and TRBJ2-1; maybe TRBD2 (6 bases). CDR3 loop: CASSVSGTPTYNEQFF. The CDR3 nucleotides are TGCGCCAGCAGCGTATCCGGGACTCCAACCTACAATGAGCAGTTCTTC.